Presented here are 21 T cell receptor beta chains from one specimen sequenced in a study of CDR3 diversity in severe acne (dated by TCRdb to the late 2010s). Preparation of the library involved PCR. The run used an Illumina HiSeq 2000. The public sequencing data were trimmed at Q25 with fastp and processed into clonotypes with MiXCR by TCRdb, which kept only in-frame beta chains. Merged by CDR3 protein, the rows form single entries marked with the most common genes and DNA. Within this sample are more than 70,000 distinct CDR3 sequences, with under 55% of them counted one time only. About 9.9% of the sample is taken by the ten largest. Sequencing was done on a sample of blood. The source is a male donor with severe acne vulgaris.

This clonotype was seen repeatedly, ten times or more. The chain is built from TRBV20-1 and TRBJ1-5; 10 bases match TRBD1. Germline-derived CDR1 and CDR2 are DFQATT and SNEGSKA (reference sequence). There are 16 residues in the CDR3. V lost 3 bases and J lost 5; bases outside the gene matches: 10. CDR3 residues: CSARRTGGRIYQPQHF. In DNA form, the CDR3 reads TGCAGTGCTAGGAGGACAGGGGGTAGGATCTATCAGCCCCAGCATTTT.

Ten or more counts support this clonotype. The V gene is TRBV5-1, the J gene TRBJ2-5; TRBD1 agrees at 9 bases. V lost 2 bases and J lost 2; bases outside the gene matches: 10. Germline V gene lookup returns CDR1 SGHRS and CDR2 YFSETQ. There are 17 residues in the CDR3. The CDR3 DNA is TGCGCCAGCAGCTTTCGACCCACCGGGACAGGGCAAGAGACCCAGTACTTC. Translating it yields CASSFRPTGTGQETQYF.

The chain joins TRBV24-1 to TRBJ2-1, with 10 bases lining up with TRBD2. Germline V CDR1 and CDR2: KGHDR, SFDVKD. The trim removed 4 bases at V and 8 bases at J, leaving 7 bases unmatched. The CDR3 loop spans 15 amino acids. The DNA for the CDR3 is TGTGCCACCAGTGAACCGCTAGCGGGAGTCTATGAGCAGTTCTTC. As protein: CATSEPLAGVYEQFF.

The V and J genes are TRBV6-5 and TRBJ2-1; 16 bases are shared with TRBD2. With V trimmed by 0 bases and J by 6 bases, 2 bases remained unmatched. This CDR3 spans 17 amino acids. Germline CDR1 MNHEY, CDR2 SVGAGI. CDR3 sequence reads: CASSYSGTSGRANEQFF. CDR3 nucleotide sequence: TGTGCCAGCAGTTACTCCGGGACTAGCGGGAGGGCCAATGAGCAGTTCTTC.

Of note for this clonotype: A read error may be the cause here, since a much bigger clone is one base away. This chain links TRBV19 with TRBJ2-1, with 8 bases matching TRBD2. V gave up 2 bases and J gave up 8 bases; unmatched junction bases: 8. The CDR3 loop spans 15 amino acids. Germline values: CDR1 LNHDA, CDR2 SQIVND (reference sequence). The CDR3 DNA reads TGTGCCAGTAGTATAACAGCGAGCGGGGGCGATGAGCAGTTCTTC. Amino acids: CASSITASGGDEQFF.

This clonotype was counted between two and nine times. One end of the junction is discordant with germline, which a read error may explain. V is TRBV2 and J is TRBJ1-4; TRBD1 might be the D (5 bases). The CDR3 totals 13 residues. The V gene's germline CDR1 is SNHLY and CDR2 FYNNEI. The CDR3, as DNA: TGTGCCAGCAGTATCGATTGGGCCCGGGACTGTTCATTT. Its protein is CASSIDWARDCSF.

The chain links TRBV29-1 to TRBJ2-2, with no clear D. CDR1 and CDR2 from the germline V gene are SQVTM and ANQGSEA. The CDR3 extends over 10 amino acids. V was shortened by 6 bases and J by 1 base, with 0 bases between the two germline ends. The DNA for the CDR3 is TGCAGCGTGAACACCGGGGAGCTGTTTTTT. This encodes CSVNTGELFF.

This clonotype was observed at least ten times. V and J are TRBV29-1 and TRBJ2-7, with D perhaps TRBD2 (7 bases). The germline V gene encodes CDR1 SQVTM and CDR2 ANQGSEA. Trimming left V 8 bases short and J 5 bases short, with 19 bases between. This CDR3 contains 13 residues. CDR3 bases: TGCAGCTGGGCACATGGGGAGGGGGACGAGCAGTACTTC. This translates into CSWAHGEGDEQYF.

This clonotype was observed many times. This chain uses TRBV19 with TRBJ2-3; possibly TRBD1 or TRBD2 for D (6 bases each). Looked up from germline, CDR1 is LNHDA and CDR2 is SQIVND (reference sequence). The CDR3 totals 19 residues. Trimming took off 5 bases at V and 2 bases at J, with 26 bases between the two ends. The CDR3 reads CASSDLYLNRGGLTDTQYF. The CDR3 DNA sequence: TGTGCCAGTAGTGATCTATACCTAAACAGAGGGGGACTCACAGATACGCAGTATTTT.

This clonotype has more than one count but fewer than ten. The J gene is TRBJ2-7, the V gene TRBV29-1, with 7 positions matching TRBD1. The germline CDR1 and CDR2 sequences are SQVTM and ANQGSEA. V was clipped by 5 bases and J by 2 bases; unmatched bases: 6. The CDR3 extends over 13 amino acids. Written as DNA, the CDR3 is TGCAGCGTTCTCGGGGACAGACCCTACGAGCAGTACTTC. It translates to CSVLGDRPYEQYF.

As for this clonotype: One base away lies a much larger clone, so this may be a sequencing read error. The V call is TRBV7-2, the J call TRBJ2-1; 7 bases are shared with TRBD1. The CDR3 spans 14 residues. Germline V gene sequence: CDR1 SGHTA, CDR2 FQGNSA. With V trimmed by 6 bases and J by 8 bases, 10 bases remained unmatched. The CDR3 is CASRWDRVLDEQFF. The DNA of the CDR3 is TGTGCCAGCAGGTGGGACAGAGTTTTAGATGAGCAGTTCTTC.

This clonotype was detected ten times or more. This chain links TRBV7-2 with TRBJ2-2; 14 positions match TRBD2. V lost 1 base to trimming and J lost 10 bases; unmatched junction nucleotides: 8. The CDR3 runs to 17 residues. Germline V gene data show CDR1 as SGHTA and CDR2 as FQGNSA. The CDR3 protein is CASSLGLAGGILEELFF. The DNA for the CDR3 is TGTGCCAGCAGCTTAGGACTAGCGGGAGGGATTCTCGAGGAGCTGTTTTTT.

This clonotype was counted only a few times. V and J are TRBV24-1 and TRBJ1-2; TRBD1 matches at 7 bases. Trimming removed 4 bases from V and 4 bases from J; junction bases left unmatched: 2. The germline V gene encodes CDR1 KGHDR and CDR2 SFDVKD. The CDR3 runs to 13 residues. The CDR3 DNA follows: TGTGCCACCAGTGACGGGGACAGCTATGGCTACACCTTC. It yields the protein CATSDGDSYGYTF.

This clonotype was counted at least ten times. CDR3 coding DNA: TGTGCCAGCAGCTTATCGACAGGGAATGGCAATCAGCCCCAGCATTTT. This codes for CASSLSTGNGNQPQHF. The J gene is TRBJ1-5, the V gene TRBV7-2, with TRBD1 matching over 7 bases. This CDR3 spans 16 amino acids. V was clipped by 2 bases and J by 2 bases; unmatched bases: 6. CDR1 and CDR2 from the germline V gene are SGHTA and FQGNSA.

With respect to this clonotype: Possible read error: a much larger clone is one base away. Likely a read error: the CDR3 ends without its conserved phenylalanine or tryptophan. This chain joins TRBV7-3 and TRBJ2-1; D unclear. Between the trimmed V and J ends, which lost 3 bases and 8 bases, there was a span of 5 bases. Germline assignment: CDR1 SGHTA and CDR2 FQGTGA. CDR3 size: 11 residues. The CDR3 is CASSFRYEQFV. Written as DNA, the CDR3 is TGTGCCAGCAGCTTTCGGTATGAGCAGTTCGTC.

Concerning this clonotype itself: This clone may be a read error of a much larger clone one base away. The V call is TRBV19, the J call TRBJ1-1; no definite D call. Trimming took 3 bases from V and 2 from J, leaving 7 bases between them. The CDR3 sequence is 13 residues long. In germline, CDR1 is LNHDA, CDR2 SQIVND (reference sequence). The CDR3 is CASSIGVNTEAFF. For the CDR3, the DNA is TGTGCCAGTAGTATCGGGGTTAACACTGAAGCTTTCTTT.

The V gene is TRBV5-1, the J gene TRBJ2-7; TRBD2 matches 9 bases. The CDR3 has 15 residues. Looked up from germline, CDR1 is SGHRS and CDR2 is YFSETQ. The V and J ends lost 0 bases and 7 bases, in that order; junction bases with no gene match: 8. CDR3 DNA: TGCGCCAGCAGCTTGGGGTTAGCGGGAGTTCGGGAGCAGTACTTC. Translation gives CASSLGLAGVREQYF.

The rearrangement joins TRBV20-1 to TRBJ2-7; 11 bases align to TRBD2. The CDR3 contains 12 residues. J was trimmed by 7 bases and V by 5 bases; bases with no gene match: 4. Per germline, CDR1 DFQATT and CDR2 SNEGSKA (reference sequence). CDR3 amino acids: CSAPGTSGEQYF. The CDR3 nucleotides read TGCAGTGCTCCCGGGACTAGCGGAGAGCAGTACTTC.

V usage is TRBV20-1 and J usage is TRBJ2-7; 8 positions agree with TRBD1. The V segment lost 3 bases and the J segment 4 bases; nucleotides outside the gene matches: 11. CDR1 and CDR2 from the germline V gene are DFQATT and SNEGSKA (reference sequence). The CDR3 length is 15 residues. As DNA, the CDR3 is TGCAGTGCTAGGAGACCCACAGGGGGTGGTTACGAGCAGTACTTC. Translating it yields CSARRPTGGGYEQYF.

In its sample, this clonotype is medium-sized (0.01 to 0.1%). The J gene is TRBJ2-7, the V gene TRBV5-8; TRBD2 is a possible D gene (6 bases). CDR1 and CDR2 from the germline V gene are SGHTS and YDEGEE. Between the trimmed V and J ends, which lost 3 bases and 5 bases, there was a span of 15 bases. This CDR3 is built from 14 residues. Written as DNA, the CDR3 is TGTGCCAGCAGCTCGCGGGGTGGAGTGGACGAGCAGTACTTC. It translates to CASSSRGGVDEQYF.

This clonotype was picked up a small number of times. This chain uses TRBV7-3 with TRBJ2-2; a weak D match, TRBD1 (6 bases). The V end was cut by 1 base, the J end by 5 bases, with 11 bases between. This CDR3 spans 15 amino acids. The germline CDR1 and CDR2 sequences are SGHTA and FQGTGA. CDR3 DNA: TGTGCCAGCAGCTTAAACAGGGCGGAAACCGGGGAGCTGTTTTTT. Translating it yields CASSLNRAETGELFF.